A single T cell receptor beta chain is shown here with its context. Only in-frame clones appear in the TCRdb table, and some are missing; sequencing was by immunoSEQ multiplex PCR. The table lists 700,000 or so clones, around 72% of them singletons. This specimen comes from a study of shared clonotypes between healthy human individuals. This CDR3 has 15 residues. V was trimmed by 2 bases and J by 1 base, leaving 9 bases between them. Germline CDR1 and CDR2: SGDLS and YYNGEE. V is TRBV9 and J is TRBJ2-2; TRBD2 might be the D (6 bases). The material sequenced was memory CD4+ T cells sorted from blood. Stated subset: CD45RA-negative fraction. The clonotype was recovered from a woman aged 25 to 39 in good health. CDR3 sequence reads: CASSVRRENTGELFF. In DNA form, the CDR3 reads TGTGCCAGCAGCGTCCGGCGGGAGAACACCGGGGAGCTGTTTTTT.